Below are 28 T cell receptor beta chains sequenced from a single sample in a study of regulatory T cells in long-lasting Graves disease (dated by TCRdb to the early 2020s). The sample's time point, from its label and the paper: newly diagnosed GD, antithyroid drugs for less than 3 months. For both TCR sequencing and RNA sequencing, RNA was extracted from PBMCs using TRIzol. Library creation used multiplex PCR. The instrument was an Illumina HiSeq 4000. iRepertoire HTBI primers and Arm-PCR amplification of CDR3 regions were used to construct TCR beta libraries. The public reads were reanalyzed by TCRdb: fastp trimming at Q25, MiXCR alignment, in-frame beta chains only. CDR3 protein duplicates are merged, each entry listing the most common genes and DNA. Within this sample are 350,000 to 550,000 distinct CDR3 sequences, with around 15% of them counted one time only. More than 15% of the sample is in the top ten clones.

The same sample was also used in a study of T cells in Graves' hyperthyroidism and ophthalmopathy.

The sequences come from peripheral blood mononuclear cells (PBMCs), collected at new diagnosis, from a patient treated with antithyroid drugs. These receptors all come from a woman in her fifties or sixties with Graves disease. Donor details come from another sample of the same person, matched by shared clones.

This clonotype was recorded many times. The chain links TRBV7-9 to TRBJ2-5, with 7 bases aligning to TRBD2. The V gene's germline CDR1 is SEHNR and CDR2 FQNEAQ (reference sequence). The junction had 5 bases not matched to a gene; V was cut back by 5 bases and J by 5 bases. The CDR3 is 13 amino acids. This chain's CDR3 is CASSPMGGETQYF. The CDR3 DNA follows: TGTGCCAGCAGCCCCATGGGGGGGGAGACCCAGTACTTC.

The chain carries TRBV9 and TRBJ2-6, with 7 bases matching TRBD1. Germline V gene data show CDR1 as SGDLS and CDR2 as YYNGEE. The CDR3 spans 20 residues. After removal of 3 bases from V and 0 bases from J, the junction contained 15 bases not matched to a gene. CDR3 sequence (DNA): TGTGCCAGCAGCGCCGAAGACCCCGGGACAGCCATCTCTGGGGCCAACGTCCTGACTTTC. Protein: CASSAEDPGTAISGANVLTF.

This clonotype was seen a handful of times. This sequence joins TRBV5-5 and TRBJ2-2, with 12 bases that match TRBD2. The CDR3 extends over 17 amino acids. With V trimmed by 0 bases and J by 3 bases, 3 bases remained unmatched. Germline CDR1 and CDR2: SGHKS and YYEKEE (reference sequence). The CDR3 loop reads CASSLGTSGTHTGELFF. CDR3 nucleotide sequence: TGTGCCAGCAGCTTGGGGACTAGCGGGACTCACACCGGGGAGCTGTTTTTT.

This clonotype was picked up many times. The V call is TRBV27, the J call TRBJ2-3; possible D gene TRBD2, 5 bases. The CDR3 extends over 16 amino acids. The V and J ends lost 6 bases and 3 bases respectively, with 19 bases between them. In germline, CDR1 is MNHEY, CDR2 SMNVEV (reference sequence). DNA for the CDR3: TGTGCCAGCAGACCCTCCGGACTTGGGTTGACAGATACGCAGTATTTT. This encodes CASRPSGLGLTDTQYF.

This clonotype turned up a few times. The chain combines TRBV18 with TRBJ2-6, with D tentatively TRBD1 (6 bases). This CDR3 has 19 amino acids. Germline V lookup: CDR1 KGHSH, CDR2 LQKENI. Trimming removed 2 bases at V and 0 bases at J, with 17 bases between. DNA for the CDR3: TGTGCCAGCTCACCAGGGGCAGGGGCTGCAGTCTCTGGGGCCAACGTCCTGACTTTC. It yields the protein CASSPGAGAAVSGANVLTF.

This clonotype was seen a handful of times. The chain links TRBV28 to TRBJ2-7, with 7 nucleotides matching TRBD1. Trimming took 2 bases from V and 6 from J; bases not matched to a gene: 13. Germline-derived CDR1 and CDR2 are MDHEN and SYDVKM. The CDR3 has 16 amino acids. The CDR3 is CASSLITGAERFEQYF. As DNA, the CDR3 is TGTGCCAGCAGTTTAATTACAGGGGCGGAAAGGTTCGAGCAGTACTTC. The variable domain in full, with the rest retrieved from reference TRBV28 and TRBJ2-7, is DVKVTQSSRYLVKRTGEKVFLECVQDMDHENMFWYRQDPGLGLRLIYFSYDVKMKEKGDIPEGYSVSREKKERFSLILESASTNQTSMYLCASSLITGAERFEQYFGPGTRLTVT.

The V and J genes are TRBV27 and TRBJ1-2; 7 positions agree with TRBD1. V trimming: 6 bases; J trimming: 4 bases; junction bases outside the gene matches: 8. Looked up from germline, CDR1 is MNHEY and CDR2 is SMNVEV (reference sequence). This CDR3 has 14 residues. CDR3 loop: CASRRDSPTYGYTF. CDR3 DNA: TGTGCCAGCAGACGGGACAGCCCAACCTATGGCTACACCTTC.

The sample holds many counts of this clonotype. The chain uses TRBV19 and TRBJ1-1, with 7 bases lining up with TRBD1. The CDR3 is made up of 16 amino acids. Looked up from germline, CDR1 is LNHDA and CDR2 is SQIVND (reference sequence). The V gene end was trimmed by 7 bases and the J gene end by 1 base; junction bases not matched to a gene: 12. CDR3 in DNA: TGTGCCAGTAATCCCGGGACAGCGGGGCAGAACACTGAAGCTTTCTTT. Encoded protein: CASNPGTAGQNTEAFF. The complete variable domain, with remaining parts taken from reference TRBV19 and TRBJ1-1, reads DGGITQSPKYLFRKEGQNVTLSCEQNLNHDAMYWYRQDPGQGLRLIYYSQIVNDFQKGDIAEGYSVSREKKESFPLTVTSAQKNPTAFYLCASNPGTAGQNTEAFFGQGTRLTVV.

The chain is built from TRBV25-1 and TRBJ2-3, with TRBD2 matching 11 bases. CDR1 is MGHDK, CDR2 SYGVNS, per germline. V lost 3 bases to trimming and J lost 3 bases; unmatched junction nucleotides: 5. The CDR3 length is 16 residues. The CDR3 protein is CASSDFTSGSTDTQYF. CDR3 nucleotide sequence: TGTGCCAGCAGTGATTTTACTAGCGGGAGTACAGATACGCAGTATTTT.

At least ten counts were recorded for this clonotype. The V and J genes are TRBV5-1 and TRBJ1-6; 11 bases match TRBD1. Germline V gene lookup returns CDR1 SGHRS and CDR2 YFSETQ. Losses at the gene ends were 5 bases for V and 11 bases for J; bases not matched to a gene: 9. The CDR3 runs 15 residues. The CDR3 sequence: CASRPGQGATAPLHF. DNA for the CDR3: TGCGCCAGCAGACCAGGACAGGGGGCGACGGCACCCCTCCACTTT.

Many counts were recorded for this clonotype. The V and J genes are TRBV28 and TRBJ1-1; D remains ambiguous. Germline V gene data show CDR1 as MDHEN and CDR2 as SYDVKM. The V end was cut by 5 bases, the J end by 5 bases, with 21 bases between. The length of the CDR3 is 16 residues. CDR3 nucleotide sequence: TGTGCCAGCAGTCGTACAATAATAGGACCGGATACTGAAGCTTTCTTT. It is translated as CASSRTIIGPDTEAFF. Using reference TRBV28 and TRBJ1-1 for the parts outside the CDR3, the full variable domain is DVKVTQSSRYLVKRTGEKVFLECVQDMDHENMFWYRQDPGLGLRLIYFSYDVKMKEKGDIPEGYSVSREKKERFSLILESASTNQTSMYLCASSRTIIGPDTEAFFGQGTRLTVV.

V gene TRBV3-1 combines with J gene TRBJ2-3, with 12 bases identical to TRBD2. V was clipped by 4 bases and J by 0 bases; unmatched bases: 8. From germline, CDR1 is LGHDT and CDR2 YNNKEL (reference sequence). The length of the CDR3 is 18 residues. The CDR3 protein is CASSRRTSGDPSTDTQYF. In DNA, the CDR3 is TGTGCCAGCAGCCGTCGGACTAGCGGGGATCCTAGCACAGATACGCAGTATTTT.

The chain has TRBV19 and TRBJ1-1, with D unclear. Germline-derived CDR1 and CDR2 are LNHDA and SQIVND (reference sequence). Trimming stripped 5 bases from V and 10 bases from J, with 17 bases between. This CDR3 comprises 13 residues. CDR3 DNA: TGTGCCAGTAGTCCGCCGACAAGGTTCGGAGCTTTCTTT. This encodes CASSPPTRFGAFF. Using reference TRBV19 and TRBJ1-1 for the parts outside the CDR3, the full variable domain is DGGITQSPKYLFRKEGQNVTLSCEQNLNHDAMYWYRQDPGQGLRLIYYSQIVNDFQKGDIAEGYSVSREKKESFPLTVTSAQKNPTAFYLCASSPPTRFGAFFGQGTRLTVV.

In this sample, this clonotype turned up many times. The J gene is TRBJ2-3, the V gene TRBV12-3 or TRBV12-4; 8 bases match TRBD2. Unmatched junction bases numbered 4, after V lost 5 bases and J lost 0 bases. The CDR3 spans 15 residues. The CDR3 protein is CASSKSGRSTDTQYF. The CDR3 DNA reads TGTGCCAGCAGTAAAAGCGGGAGAAGCACAGATACGCAGTATTTT.

This clonotype has at least ten counts. The junction departs from the called germline gene at one end, perhaps through a read error. The chain couples TRBV13 to TRBJ1-2, with D perhaps TRBD1 (6 bases). CDR3 size: 11 residues. Germline V gene data show CDR1 as PRHDT and CDR2 as FYEKMQ (reference sequence). The CDR3: CASSLDRGYTF. The DNA of the CDR3 is TGTGCCAGCAGTTTAGACAGGGGCTACACCTTC.

The rearrangement links TRBV6-2 or TRBV6-3 to TRBJ2-1; D possibly corresponds to TRBD1 (6 bases). Germline-derived CDR1 and CDR2 are MNHEY and SVGEGT. This CDR3 is built from 17 residues. Trimming cost V 7 bases and J 1 base, with 20 bases left between them. The CDR3 sequence: CASTVLPGHGSYNEQFF. CDR3 in DNA: TGTGCCAGCACCGTCCTTCCGGGACACGGATCCTACAATGAGCAGTTCTTC.

The chain carries TRBV29-1 and TRBJ2-1; D call uncertain. This CDR3 has 15 amino acids. Germline assignment: CDR1 SQVTM and CDR2 ANQGSEA. V was pared by 0 bases and J by 4 bases, with 13 bases between. This chain's CDR3 is CSVEDPQTDYNEQFF. Written as DNA, the CDR3 is TGCAGCGTTGAAGATCCGCAGACCGATTACAATGAGCAGTTCTTC.

This clonotype was recorded many times. The V call is TRBV2, the J call TRBJ2-3; 11 positions agree with TRBD2. This CDR3 contains 16 residues. Germline trimming cut 6 bases from V and 3 bases from J; bases unmatched to any gene: 8. CDR1 and CDR2 from the germline V gene are SNHLY and FYNNEI. The CDR3 loop reads CASRFGTSGGTDTQYF. The DNA for the CDR3 is TGTGCCAGCAGATTCGGGACTAGCGGAGGTACAGATACGCAGTATTTT. The full variable domain, with the rest looked up from reference TRBV2 and TRBJ2-3, is EPEVTQTPSHQVTQMGQEVILRCVPISNHLYFYWYRQILGQKVEFLVSFYNNEISEKSEIFDDQFSVERPDGSNFTLKIRSTKLEDSAMYFCASRFGTSGGTDTQYFGPGTRLTVL.

This clonotype showed up many times. The rearrangement joins TRBV7-3 to TRBJ2-3; 10 nucleotides agree with TRBD2. This CDR3 is built from 14 residues. V shed 4 bases and J 5 bases; nucleotides not matched to a gene: 3. CDR1 is SGHTA, CDR2 FQGTGA, per germline. This chain's CDR3 is CASSSSGSGDTQYF. The DNA of the CDR3 is TGTGCCAGCAGCTCTAGCGGGAGTGGAGATACGCAGTATTTT. The full variable domain, its missing parts supplied by reference TRBV7-3 and TRBJ2-3, is GAGVSQTPSNKVTEKGKYVELRCDPISGHTALYWYRQSLGQGPEFLIYFQGTGAADDSGLPNDRFFAVRPEGSVSTLKIQRTERGDSAVYLCASSSSGSGDTQYFGPGTRLTVL.

This clonotype was seen a handful of times. The chain combines TRBV5-1 with TRBJ2-5, with D maybe TRBD1 (5 bases). CDR1 is SGHRS and CDR2 is YFSETQ in the germline V gene. Trimming left V 0 bases short and J 0 bases short, with 6 bases between. This CDR3 has 14 residues. The DNA of the CDR3 is TGCGCCAGCAGCTTGGAGGGGTACCAAGAGACCCAGTACTTC. Translating it yields CASSLEGYQETQYF.

In its sample, this clonotype was seen many times. The V and J genes are TRBV29-1 and TRBJ1-1; a weak D match, TRBD1 (5 bases). Germline V lookup: CDR1 SQVTM, CDR2 ANQGSEA. Trimming shortened V by 6 bases and J by 4 bases, and 21 bases separated the two germline ends. There are 15 residues in the CDR3. The chain's CDR3 is CSVTGAPVGGTEAFF. The DNA for the CDR3 is TGCAGCGTGACTGGGGCCCCTGTGGGAGGCACTGAAGCTTTCTTT. Based on the CDR3 plus reference TRBV29-1 and TRBJ1-1, the full variable domain is SAVISQKPSRDICQRGTSLTIQCQVDSQVTMMFWYRQQPGQSLTLIATANQGSEATYESGFVIDKFPISRPNLTFSTLTVSNMSPEDSSIYLCSVTGAPVGGTEAFFGQGTRLTVV.

This clonotype was counted ten times or more. The genes are TRBV7-6 and TRBJ2-5, with D perhaps assigned TRBD1 or TRBD2 (5 bases each). The CDR3 spans 15 residues. V lost 1 base to trimming and J lost 5 bases, with 14 bases between them. Germline V CDR1 and CDR2: SGHVS, FNYEAQ. The CDR3 region is CASSLGGSGTETQYF. The CDR3 nucleotides read TGTGCCAGCAGCTTAGGTGGGTCCGGGACGGAGACCCAGTACTTC.

The rearrangement uses TRBV2 and TRBJ2-2; D not certain. The CDR3 is 15 amino acids. The germline gives CDR1 SNHLY, CDR2 FYNNEI. V lost 7 bases, J lost 0 bases, and 12 bases lay in between. The CDR3, as DNA: TGTGCCAGCAAGCGTATTATCGCGAACACCGGGGAGCTGTTTTTT. This gives the protein CASKRIIANTGELFF.

Regarding this clonotype: This may arise from a read error, as a much more abundant clone is one base away. This chain links TRBV12-3 or TRBV12-4 with TRBJ2-3; D may be TRBD1 (6 bases). The J call could be wrong; TRBJ2-1 is a better fit for the DNA end. The CDR3 extends over 14 amino acids. CDR3 sequence reads: CASSPGTIFWEQFF. The CDR3 coding sequence is TGTGCCAGCAGTCCCGGGACAATTTTTTGGGAGCAGTTCTTC.

The V and J genes are TRBV9 and TRBJ2-1; TRBD2 aligns across 8 bases. Per the germline V gene, CDR1 is SGDLS and CDR2 is YYNGEE. This CDR3 has 17 residues. J lost 6 bases, V lost 2 bases, and 13 bases had no gene match. The CDR3, as DNA: TGTGCCAGCAGCGTTTTATCCTCCGGGACTAGGGGCAATGAGCAGTTCTTC. It translates to CASSVLSSGTRGNEQFF.

The sample holds many counts of this clonotype. The rearrangement joins TRBV7-3 to TRBJ2-2, with unresolved D. CDR3 length: 14 amino acids. Deletions cut 5 bases from V and 5 bases from J, with 12 bases between. The V gene's germline CDR1 is SGHTA and CDR2 FQGTGA. CDR3 sequence: CASSPIALTGELFF. CDR3 sequence (DNA): TGTGCCAGCAGCCCAATAGCTCTGACCGGGGAGCTGTTTTTT.

CDR3 in DNA: TGCAGCGTTCGGGACTTGGGGGGAAACACCATATATTTT. Its protein product is CSVRDLGGNTIYF. The chain recombines TRBV29-1 with TRBJ1-3; the D gene is possibly TRBD1 (5 bases). This CDR3 is 13 amino acids long. Germline CDR1 SQVTM, CDR2 ANQGSEA. Trimming took off 5 bases at V and 4 bases at J, with 12 bases between the two ends.

This clonotype was counted between two and nine times. The chain links TRBV5-6 to TRBJ2-1; no clear D. This CDR3 spans 11 amino acids. From germline, CDR1 is SGHDT and CDR2 YYEEEE. V gave up 1 base and J gave up 12 bases, with 8 bases separating them. CDR3 region: CASSLLDRQFF. DNA for the CDR3: TGTGCCAGCAGCTTGTTGGACCGGCAGTTCTTC.